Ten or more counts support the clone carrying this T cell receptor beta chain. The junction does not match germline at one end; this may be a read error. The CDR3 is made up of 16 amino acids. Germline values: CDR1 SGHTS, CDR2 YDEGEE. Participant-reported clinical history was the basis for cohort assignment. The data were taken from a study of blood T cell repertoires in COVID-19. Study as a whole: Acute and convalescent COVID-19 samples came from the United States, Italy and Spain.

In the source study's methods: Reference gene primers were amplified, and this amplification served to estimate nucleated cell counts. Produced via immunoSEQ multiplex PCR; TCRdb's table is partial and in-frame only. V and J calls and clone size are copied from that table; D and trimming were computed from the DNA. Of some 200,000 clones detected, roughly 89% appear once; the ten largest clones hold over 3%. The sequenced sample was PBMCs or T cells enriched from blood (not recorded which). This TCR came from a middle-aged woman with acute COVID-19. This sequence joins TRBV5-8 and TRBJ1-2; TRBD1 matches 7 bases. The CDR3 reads CASRLEGDSKGYGYTF. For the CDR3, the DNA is TGTGCCAGCAGATTGGAGGGGGACAGTAAGGGCTATGGCTACACCTTC.